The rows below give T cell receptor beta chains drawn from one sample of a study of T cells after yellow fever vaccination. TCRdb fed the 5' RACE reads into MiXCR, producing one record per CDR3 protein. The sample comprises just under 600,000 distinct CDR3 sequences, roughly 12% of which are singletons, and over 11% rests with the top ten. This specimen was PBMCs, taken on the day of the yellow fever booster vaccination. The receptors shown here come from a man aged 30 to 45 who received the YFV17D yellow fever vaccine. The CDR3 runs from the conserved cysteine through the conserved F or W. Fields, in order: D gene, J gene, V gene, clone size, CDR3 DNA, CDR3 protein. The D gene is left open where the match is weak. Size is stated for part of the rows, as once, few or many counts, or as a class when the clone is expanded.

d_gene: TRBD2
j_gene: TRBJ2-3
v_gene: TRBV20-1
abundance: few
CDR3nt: TGCAGTGCCCCGCCTAGCGGCCGCACAGATACGCAGTATTTT
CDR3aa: CSAPPSGRTDTQYF

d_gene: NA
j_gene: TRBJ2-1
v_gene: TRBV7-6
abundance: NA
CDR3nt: TGTGCCAGCAGCTTTTGGGGCCCCGCCTCGGAGCAGTTCTTC
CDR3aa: CASSFWGPASEQFF

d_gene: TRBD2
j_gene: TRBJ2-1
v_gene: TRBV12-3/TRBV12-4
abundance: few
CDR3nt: TGTGCCAGCATCCCGGGGACTAGCGGGAGTATCCCTTACAATGAGCAGTTCTTC
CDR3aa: CASIPGTSGSIPYNEQFF

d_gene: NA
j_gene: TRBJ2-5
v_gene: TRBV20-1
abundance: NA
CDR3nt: TGCAGTGCTAGGCCTATAAAGGGAAACCAAGAGACCCAGTACTTC
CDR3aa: CSARPIKGNQETQYF

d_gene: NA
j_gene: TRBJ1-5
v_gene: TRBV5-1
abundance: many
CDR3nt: TGCGCCAGCAGCTTGGCCGAGGGGGGCAATCAGCCCCAGCATTTT
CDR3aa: CASSLAEGGNQPQHF

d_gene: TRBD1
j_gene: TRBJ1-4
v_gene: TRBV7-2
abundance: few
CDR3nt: TGTGCCAGCAGCGATAGACAGGGGGCAGTAGAAAAACTGTTTTTT
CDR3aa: CASSDRQGAVEKLFF

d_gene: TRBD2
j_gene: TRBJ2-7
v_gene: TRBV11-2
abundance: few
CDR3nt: TGTGCCAGCAGCTTAGTTCAGTCCTCGGGGCTAGCGGGGCCCTACGAGCAGTACTTC
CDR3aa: CASSLVQSSGLAGPYEQYF

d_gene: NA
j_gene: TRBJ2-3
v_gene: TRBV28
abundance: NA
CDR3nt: TGTGCCAGCAGTTCCCCCACGAGGAGCACAGATACGCAGTATTTT
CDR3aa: CASSSPTRSTDTQYF

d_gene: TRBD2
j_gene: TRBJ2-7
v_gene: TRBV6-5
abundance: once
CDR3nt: TGTGCCAGCGGTAGAGCGGGAGGCGAGCAGTACTTC
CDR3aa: CASGRAGGEQYF

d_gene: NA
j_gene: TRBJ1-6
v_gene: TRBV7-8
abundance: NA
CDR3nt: TGTGCCAGCAGCTTATTTGGACCGAATTCACCCCTCCACTTT
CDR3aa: CASSLFGPNSPLHF

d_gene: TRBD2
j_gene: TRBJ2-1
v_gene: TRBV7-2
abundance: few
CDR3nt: TGTGCCAGCAGGACCGGGACTAGCGGGGGGCAGTTCTTC
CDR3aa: CASRTGTSGGQFF

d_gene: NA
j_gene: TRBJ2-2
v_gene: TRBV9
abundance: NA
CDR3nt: TGTGCCAGCAGCGTCCAGGTGAACACCGGGGAGCTGTTTTTT
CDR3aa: CASSVQVNTGELFF

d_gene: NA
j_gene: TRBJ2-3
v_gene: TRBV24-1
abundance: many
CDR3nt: TGTGCCACCAGTGACTCGGGACCTAACCCCCGTTTTACGCAGTATTTT
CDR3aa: CATSDSGPNPRFTQYF

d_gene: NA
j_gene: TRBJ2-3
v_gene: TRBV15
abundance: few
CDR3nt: TGTGCCACCAGCAGAACAGATACGCAGTATTTT
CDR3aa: CATSRTDTQYF

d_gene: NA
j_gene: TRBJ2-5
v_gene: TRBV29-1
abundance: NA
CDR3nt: TGCAGCGCTAAGGACAGCCCCCTGGAAGAGACCCAGTACTTC
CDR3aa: CSAKDSPLEETQYF

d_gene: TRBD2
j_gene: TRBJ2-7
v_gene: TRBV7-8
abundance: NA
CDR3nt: TGTGCCAGCAGCCCAACCGGGAGGGCCTACGAGCAGTACTTC
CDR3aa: CASSPTGRAYEQYF

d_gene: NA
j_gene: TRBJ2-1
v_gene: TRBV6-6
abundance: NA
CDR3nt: TGTGCCAGCAAACCAGACTCCTACAATGAGCAGTTCTTC
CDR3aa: CASKPDSYNEQFF

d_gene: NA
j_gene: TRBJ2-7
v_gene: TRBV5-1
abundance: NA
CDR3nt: TGCGCCAGCAGCTTGGCACGGGACGAGCAGTACTTC
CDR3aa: CASSLARDEQYF

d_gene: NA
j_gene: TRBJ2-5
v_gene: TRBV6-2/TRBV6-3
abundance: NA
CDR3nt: TGTGCCAGCAGACTCGTCTTAGCGGTACAAGAGACCCAGTACTTC
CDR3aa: CASRLVLAVQETQYF

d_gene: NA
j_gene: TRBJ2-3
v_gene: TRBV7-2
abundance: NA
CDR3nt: TGTGCCAGCAGCCAGGACAGGGGACTAGCAGGCACAGATACGCAGTATTTT
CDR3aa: CASSQDRGLAGTDTQYF

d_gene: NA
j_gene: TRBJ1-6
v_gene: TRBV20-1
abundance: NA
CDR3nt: TGCAGTGCCAGTTCAGGGACGGGGAATTCACCCCTCCACTTT
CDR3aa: CSASSGTGNSPLHF

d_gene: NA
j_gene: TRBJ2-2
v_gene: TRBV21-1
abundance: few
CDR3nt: TGTGCCAGCAGCAAAGATGGGCAGGGGAGCACCGGGGAGCTGTTTTTT
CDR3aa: CASSKDGQGSTGELFF

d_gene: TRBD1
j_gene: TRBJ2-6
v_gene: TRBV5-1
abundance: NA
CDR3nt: TGCGCCAGTCGAGGACAGGGCTGGAGTGGGGCCAACGTCCTGACTTTC
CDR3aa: CASRGQGWSGANVLTF

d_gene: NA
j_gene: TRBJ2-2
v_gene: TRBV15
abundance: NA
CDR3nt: TGTGCCACCAGCAGGGACTCGAGCGGGAACACCGGGGAGCTGTTTTTT
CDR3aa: CATSRDSSGNTGELFF

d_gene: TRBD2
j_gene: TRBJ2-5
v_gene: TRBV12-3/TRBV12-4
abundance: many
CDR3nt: TGTGCCAGCAGCATAGGTAGCGGGATCCAAGAGACCCAGTACTTC
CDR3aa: CASSIGSGIQETQYF

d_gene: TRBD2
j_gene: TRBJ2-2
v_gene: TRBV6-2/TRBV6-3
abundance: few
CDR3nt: TGTGCCAGCAGGTCTTCGCTAGCGGGAGAAACCGGGGAGCTGTTTTTT
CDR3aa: CASRSSLAGETGELFF

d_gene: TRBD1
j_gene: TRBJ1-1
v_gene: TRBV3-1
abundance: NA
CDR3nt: TGTGCCAGCAGCCCGGGGACAGGGGCCACTGAAGCTTTCTTT
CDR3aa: CASSPGTGATEAFF

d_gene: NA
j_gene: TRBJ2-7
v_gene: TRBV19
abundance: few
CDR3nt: TGTGCCAGTAGTCCCCGTGGGGGGCGCTGGCACGAGCAGTACTTC
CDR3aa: CASSPRGGRWHEQYF

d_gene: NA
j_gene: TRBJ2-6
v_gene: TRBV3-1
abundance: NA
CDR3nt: TGTGCCAGCCACACTCCTGGTTTGACGGCTGGGGCCAACGTCCTGACTTTC
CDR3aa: CASHTPGLTAGANVLTF

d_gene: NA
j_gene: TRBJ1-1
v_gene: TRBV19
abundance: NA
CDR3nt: TGTGCCAGCGACACCAAGGTGAACACTGAAGCTTTCTTT
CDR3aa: CASDTKVNTEAFF

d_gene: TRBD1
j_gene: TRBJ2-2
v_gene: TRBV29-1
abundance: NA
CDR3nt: TGCAGCGTTCTACGGGGACAGGGATCCGGGGAGCTGTTTTTT
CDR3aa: CSVLRGQGSGELFF

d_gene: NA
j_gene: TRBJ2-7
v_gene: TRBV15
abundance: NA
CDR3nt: TGTGCCACCAGCAGAGATCAAAGCTCCTACGAGCAGTACTTC
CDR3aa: CATSRDQSSYEQYF

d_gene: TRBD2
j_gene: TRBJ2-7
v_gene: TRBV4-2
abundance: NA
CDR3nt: TGTGCCAGCAGCCAAGATAGGGCTAGCGGGAACATCTACGAGCAGTACTTC
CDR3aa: CASSQDRASGNIYEQYF

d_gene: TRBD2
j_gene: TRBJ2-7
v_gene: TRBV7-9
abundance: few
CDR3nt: TGTGCCAGCAGCTTAGGGGGGACTAGCGAGCAGTACTTC
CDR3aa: CASSLGGTSEQYF

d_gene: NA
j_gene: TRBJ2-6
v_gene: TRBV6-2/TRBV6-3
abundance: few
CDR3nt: TGTGCCAGCAGTTATGAGGTTGCCGTCCTGACTTTC
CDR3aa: CASSYEVAVLTF

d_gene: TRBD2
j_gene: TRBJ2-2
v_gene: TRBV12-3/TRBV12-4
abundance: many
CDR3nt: TGTGCCAGCAGGGGACTAGCGGGGCCGAACACCGGGGAGCTGTTTTTT
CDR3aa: CASRGLAGPNTGELFF

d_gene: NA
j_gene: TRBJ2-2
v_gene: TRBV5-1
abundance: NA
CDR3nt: TGCGCGAGCAGCACGGCCTCCTTTACGGCCGGGGAGCTGTTGTTT
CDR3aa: CASSTASFTAGELLF

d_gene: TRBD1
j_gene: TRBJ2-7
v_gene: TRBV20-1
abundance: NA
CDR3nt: TGCAGTGCTTCAACGACAGGGAACACCTACGAGCAGTACTTC
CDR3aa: CSASTTGNTYEQYF

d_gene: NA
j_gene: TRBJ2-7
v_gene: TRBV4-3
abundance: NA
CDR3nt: TGCGCCAGCAGCCAAGATTGGGGCGGGACCTCAAACCAATACGAGCAGTACTTC
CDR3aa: CASSQDWGGTSNQYEQYF

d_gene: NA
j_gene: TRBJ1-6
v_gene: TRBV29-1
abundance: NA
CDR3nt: TGCAGCGTTTCCACAGGGAGCTCCTATAATTCACCCCTCCACTTT
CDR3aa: CSVSTGSSYNSPLHF

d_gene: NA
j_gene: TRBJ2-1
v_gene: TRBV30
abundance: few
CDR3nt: TGTGCCTGGAGCTGGGGACTCCCACCTAATGAGCAGTTCTTC
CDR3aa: CAWSWGLPPNEQFF

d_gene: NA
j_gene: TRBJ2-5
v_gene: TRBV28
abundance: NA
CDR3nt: TGTGCCAGCAGTTTAGAGACGTACCAAGAGACCCAGTACTTC
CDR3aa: CASSLETYQETQYF

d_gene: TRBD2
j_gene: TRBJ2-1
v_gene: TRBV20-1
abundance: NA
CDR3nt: TGCAGTGCTCGACTTCTTAGCGGGAGGAGGGTCGATGAGCAGTTCTTC
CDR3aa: CSARLLSGRRVDEQFF

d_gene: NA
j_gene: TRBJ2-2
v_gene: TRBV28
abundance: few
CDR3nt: TGTGCCAGCAGTCCACCTACGGGATTCACCGGGGAGCTGTTTTTT
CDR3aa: CASSPPTGFTGELFF

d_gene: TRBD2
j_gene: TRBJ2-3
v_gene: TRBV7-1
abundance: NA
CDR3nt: TGTGCCAGCAGCTCTGGACATCTGGTCCCTACCGGGACTAGGGTAGGGTCAGATACGCAGTATTTT
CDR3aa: CASSSGHLVPTGTRVGSDTQYF

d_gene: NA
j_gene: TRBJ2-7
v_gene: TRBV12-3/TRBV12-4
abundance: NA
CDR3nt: TGTGCCAGCGTCCGAAACGGAGCCTACGAGCAGTACTTC
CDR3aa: CASVRNGAYEQYF

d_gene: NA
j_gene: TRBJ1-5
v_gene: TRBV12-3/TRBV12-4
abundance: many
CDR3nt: TGTGCCAGCAGCTTATCAAGAGATCAGCCCCAGCATTTT
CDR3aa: CASSLSRDQPQHF

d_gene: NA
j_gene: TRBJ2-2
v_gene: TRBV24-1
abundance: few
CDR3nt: TGTGCCACCAGTGATTTCGGAGGGGGGTCGGCCGGGGAGCTGTTTTTT
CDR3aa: CATSDFGGGSAGELFF

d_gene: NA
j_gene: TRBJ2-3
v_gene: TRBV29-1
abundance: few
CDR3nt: TGCAGCGTTGAAGATTCGTTCACAGATACGCAGTATTTT
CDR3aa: CSVEDSFTDTQYF

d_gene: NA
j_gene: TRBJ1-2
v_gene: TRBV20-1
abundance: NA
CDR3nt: TGCAGTGCTAGAGATTGGGGGGATATAGATGGCTACACCTTC
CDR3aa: CSARDWGDIDGYTF

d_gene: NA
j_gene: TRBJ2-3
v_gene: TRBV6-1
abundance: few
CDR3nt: TGTGCCAGCAGTGAACGGAGGAGGGGCAGTTTTCCGGATACGCAGTATTTT
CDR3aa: CASSERRRGSFPDTQYF